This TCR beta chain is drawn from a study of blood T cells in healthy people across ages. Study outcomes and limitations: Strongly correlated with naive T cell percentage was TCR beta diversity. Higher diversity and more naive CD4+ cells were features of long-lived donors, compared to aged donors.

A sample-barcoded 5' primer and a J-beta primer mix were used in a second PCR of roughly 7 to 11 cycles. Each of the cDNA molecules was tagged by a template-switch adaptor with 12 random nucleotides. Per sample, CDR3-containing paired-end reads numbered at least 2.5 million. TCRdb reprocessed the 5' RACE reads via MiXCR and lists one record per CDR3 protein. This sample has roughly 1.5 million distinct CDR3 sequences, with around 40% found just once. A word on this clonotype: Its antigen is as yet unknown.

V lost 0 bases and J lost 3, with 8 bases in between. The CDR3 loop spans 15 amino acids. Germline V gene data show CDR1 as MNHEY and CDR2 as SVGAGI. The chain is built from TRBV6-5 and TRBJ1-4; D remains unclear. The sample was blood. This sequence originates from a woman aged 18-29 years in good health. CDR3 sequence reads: CASSYSSRANEKLFF. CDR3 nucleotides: TGTGCCAGCAGTTACTCGAGCAGAGCTAATGAAAAACTGTTTTTT.